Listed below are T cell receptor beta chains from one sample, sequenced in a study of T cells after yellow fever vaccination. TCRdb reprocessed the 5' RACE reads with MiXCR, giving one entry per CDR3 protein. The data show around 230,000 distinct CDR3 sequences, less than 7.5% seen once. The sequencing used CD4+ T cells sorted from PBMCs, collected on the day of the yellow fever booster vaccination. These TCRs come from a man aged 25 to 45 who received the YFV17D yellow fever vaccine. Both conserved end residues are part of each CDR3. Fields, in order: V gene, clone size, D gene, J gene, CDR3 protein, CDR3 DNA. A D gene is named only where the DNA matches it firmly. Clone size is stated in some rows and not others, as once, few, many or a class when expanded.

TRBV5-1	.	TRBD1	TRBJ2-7	CASSPPDRGYEQYF	TGCGCCAGCAGCCCCCCGGACAGGGGTTACGAGCAGTACTTC
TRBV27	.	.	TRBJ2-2	CASTLTPFNTGELFF	TGTGCCAGCACCTTAACCCCATTTAACACCGGGGAGCTGTTTTTT
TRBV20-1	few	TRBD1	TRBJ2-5	CSAPPTRDRQETQYF	TGCAGTGCTCCCCCGACACGGGACAGACAAGAGACCCAGTACTTC
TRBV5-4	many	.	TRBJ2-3	CASSNPLGSDTQYF	TGTGCCAGCAGCAATCCGCTTGGGTCCGATACGCAGTATTTT
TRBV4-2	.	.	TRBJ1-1	CASSTTLGGGFGTEAFF	TGTGCCAGCAGCACAACCTTGGGGGGGGGGTTTGGCACTGAAGCTTTCTTT
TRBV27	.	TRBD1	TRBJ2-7	CASSGQGIGEQYF	TGTGCCAGCTCGGGACAGGGGATAGGGGAGCAGTACTTC
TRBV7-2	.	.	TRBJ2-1	CASSLWAIDTNEQFF	TGTGCCAGCAGCCTCTGGGCTATAGACACCAATGAGCAGTTCTTC
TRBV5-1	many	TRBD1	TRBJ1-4	CASSLAGQDNEKLFF	TGCGCCAGCAGCTTGGCGGGACAGGACAATGAAAAACTGTTTTTT
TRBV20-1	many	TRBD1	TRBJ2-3	CSATRDRGFTDTQYF	TGCAGTGCTACGCGAGACAGGGGCTTCACAGATACGCAGTATTTT
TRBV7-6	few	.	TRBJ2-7	CASSPRAQGAYEQYF	TGTGCCAGCAGCCCAAGAGCCCAGGGAGCCTACGAGCAGTACTTC
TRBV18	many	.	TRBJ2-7	CASSPIGDSSYEQYF	TGTGCCAGCTCACCTATTGGGGATAGCTCCTACGAGCAGTACTTC
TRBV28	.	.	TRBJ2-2	CASPSGLTGELFF	TGTGCCAGCCCCTCGGGGCTAACCGGGGAGCTGTTTTTT
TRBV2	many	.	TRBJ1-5	CASSRTLSNQPQHF	TGTGCCAGCAGCAGAACCCTTAGCAATCAGCCCCAGCATTTT
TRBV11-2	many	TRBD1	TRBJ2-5	CASSLIITGGRETQYF	TGTGCCAGCAGCTTAATAATAACAGGGGGAAGAGAGACCCAGTACTTC
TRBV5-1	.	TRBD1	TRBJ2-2	CASSLADRAVDGELFF	TGCGCCAGCAGCTTGGCCGACAGGGCAGTTGACGGGGAGCTGTTTTTT
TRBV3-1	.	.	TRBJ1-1	CASSRSENMNTEAFF	TGTGCCAGCAGCCGATCGGAAAACATGAACACTGAAGCTTTCTTT
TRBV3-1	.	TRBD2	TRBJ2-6	CASSPMSGRVTGANVLTF	TGTGCCAGCAGCCCCATGAGCGGGAGGGTGACTGGGGCCAACGTCCTGACTTTC
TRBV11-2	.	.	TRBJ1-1	CASSLELSRVMNTEAFF	TGTGCCAGCAGCTTAGAACTATCGAGGGTCATGAACACTGAAGCTTTCTTT
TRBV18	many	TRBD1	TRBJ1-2	CASSLDRGLAYGYTF	TGTGCCAGCTCACTGGACAGGGGGCTTGCCTATGGCTACACCTTC